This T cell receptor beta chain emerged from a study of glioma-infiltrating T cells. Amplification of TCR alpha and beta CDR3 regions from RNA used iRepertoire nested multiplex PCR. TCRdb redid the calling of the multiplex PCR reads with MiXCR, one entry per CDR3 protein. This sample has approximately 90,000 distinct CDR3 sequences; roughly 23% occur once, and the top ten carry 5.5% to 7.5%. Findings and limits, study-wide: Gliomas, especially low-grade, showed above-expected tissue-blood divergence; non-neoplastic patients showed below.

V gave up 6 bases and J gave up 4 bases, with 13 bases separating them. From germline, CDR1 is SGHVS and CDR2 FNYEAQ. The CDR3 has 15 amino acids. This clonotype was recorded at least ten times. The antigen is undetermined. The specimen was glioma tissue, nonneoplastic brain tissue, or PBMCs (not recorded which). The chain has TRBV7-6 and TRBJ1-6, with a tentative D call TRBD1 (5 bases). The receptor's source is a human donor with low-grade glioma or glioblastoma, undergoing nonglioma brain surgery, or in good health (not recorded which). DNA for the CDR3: TGTGCCAGCAGGAGCGAAGCAGGGTATAATTCACCCCTCCACTTT. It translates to CASRSEAGYNSPLHF.